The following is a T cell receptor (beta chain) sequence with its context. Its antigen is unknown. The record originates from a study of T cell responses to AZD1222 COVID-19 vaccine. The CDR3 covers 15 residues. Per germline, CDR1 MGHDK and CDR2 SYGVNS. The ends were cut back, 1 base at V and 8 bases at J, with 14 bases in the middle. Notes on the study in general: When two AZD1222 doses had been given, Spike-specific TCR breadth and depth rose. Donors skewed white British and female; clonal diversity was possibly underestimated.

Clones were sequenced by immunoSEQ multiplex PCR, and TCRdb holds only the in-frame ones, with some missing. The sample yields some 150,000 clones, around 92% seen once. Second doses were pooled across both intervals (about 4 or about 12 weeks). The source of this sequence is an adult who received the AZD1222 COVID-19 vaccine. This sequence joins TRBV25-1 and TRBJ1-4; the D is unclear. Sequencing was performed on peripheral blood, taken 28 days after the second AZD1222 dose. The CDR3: CASSESYSVREKLFF. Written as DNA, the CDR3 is TGTGCCAGCAGTGAATCTTACAGCGTGAGGGAAAAACTGTTTTTT.